The 15 T cell receptor beta chains presented below share a single source sample, sequenced in a study of blood T cell repertoires in COVID-19. Some clones are missing from TCRdb's copy, which holds only in-frame ones; the method was immunoSEQ multiplex PCR. This table has about 53,000 clones, 77% appearing once. The sample taken for sequencing was peripheral blood. The receptor set was obtained from a man aged 70-80 years with active or convalescent COVID-19.

The chain is built from TRBV5-1 and TRBJ2-3; D is possibly TRBD2 (5 bases). Germline CDR1 and CDR2: SGHRS and YFSETQ. The CDR3 has 16 residues. V was trimmed by 4 bases and J by 0 bases, leaving 15 bases between them. The DNA of the CDR3 is TGCGCCAGCAGCGCCTCTAGCTCTTCTAGCACAGATACGCAGTATTTT. It encodes CASSASSSSSTDTQYF.

V gene TRBV2 combines with J gene TRBJ2-1; 9 bases map to TRBD2. Germline V gene data show CDR1 as SNHLY and CDR2 as FYNNEI. The CDR3 loop spans 15 amino acids. After removal of 6 bases from V and 4 bases from J, the junction contained 7 bases not matched to a gene. For the CDR3, the DNA is TGTGCCAGCAGCGCCGGGACTAGCAGATACAATGAGCAGTTCTTC. Translating it yields CASSAGTSRYNEQFF. The variable domain in full, completed from reference TRBV2 and TRBJ2-1, reads EPEVTQTPSHQVTQMGQEVILRCVPISNHLYFYWYRQILGQKVEFLVSFYNNEISEKSEIFDDQFSVERPDGSNFTLKIRSTKLEDSAMYFCASSAGTSRYNEQFFGPGTRLTVL.

This chain uses TRBV14 with TRBJ2-5, with TRBD2 matching 7 bases. The length of the CDR3 is 14 residues. After removal of 4 bases from V and 5 bases from J, the junction contained 7 bases not matched to a gene. CDR1 and CDR2 (germline): SGHDN, FVKESK. The CDR3 loop reads CASSRGGAPETQYF. CDR3 DNA: TGTGCCAGCAGCCGCGGGGGAGCTCCGGAGACCCAGTACTTC. The full variable domain, its missing parts supplied by reference TRBV14 and TRBJ2-5, is EAGVTQFPSHSVIEKGQTVTLRCDPISGHDNLYWYRRVMGKEIKFLLHFVKESKQDESGMPNNRFLAERTGGTYSTLKVQPAELEDSGVYFCASSRGGAPETQYFGPGTRLLVL.

The chain joins TRBV7-2 to TRBJ2-7; D is possibly TRBD1 (6 bases). V lost 5 bases and J 5 bases, leaving 19 bases between the germline ends. The CDR3 has 15 residues. The germline V gene has CDR1 SGHTA and CDR2 FQGNSA. CDR3 in amino acids: CASSPPWGGGHEQYF. DNA of the CDR3: TGTGCCAGCAGCCCCCCTTGGGGTGGGGGCCACGAGCAGTACTTC.

There are a few counts of this clone. J is TRBJ2-4 and V is TRBV5-1; 11 positions agree with TRBD1. CDR1 SGHRS and CDR2 YFSETQ come from the germline V gene. The CDR3 loop spans 15 amino acids. V was pared by 4 bases and J by 7 bases, with 7 bases of the junction left unmatched. The CDR3 protein is CASSPGQGARNIQYF. The CDR3 DNA sequence: TGCGCCAGCAGCCCAGGACAGGGGGCTAGGAACATTCAGTACTTC. The variable domain in full, completed from reference TRBV5-1 and TRBJ2-4, reads KAGVTQTPRYLIKTRGQQVTLSCSPISGHRSVSWYQQTPGQGLQFLFEYFSETQRNKGNFPGRFSGRQFSNSRSEMNVSTLELGDSALYLCASSPGQGARNIQYFGAGTRLSVL.

V is TRBV2 and J is TRBJ2-5; 10 bases fit TRBD2. V gave up 6 bases and J gave up 0 bases; unmatched junction bases: 10. Germline V gene data show CDR1 as SNHLY and CDR2 as FYNNEI. The CDR3 totals 17 residues. The CDR3 loop reads CASSQTSGWGYQETQYF. The CDR3 nucleotides are TGTGCCAGCAGCCAGACTAGCGGGTGGGGGTACCAAGAGACCCAGTACTTC. Full variable domain (rest looked up from reference TRBV2 and TRBJ2-5): EPEVTQTPSHQVTQMGQEVILRCVPISNHLYFYWYRQILGQKVEFLVSFYNNEISEKSEIFDDQFSVERPDGSNFTLKIRSTKLEDSAMYFCASSQTSGWGYQETQYFGPGTRLLVL.

Here the CDR3 reads CASSLTGGNNYGYTF. As DNA, the CDR3 is TGCGCCAGCAGCTTGACTGGGGGCAATAACTATGGCTACACCTTC. V is TRBV5-1 and J is TRBJ1-2; TRBD1 is a possible D gene (6 bases). The CDR3 is 15 amino acids. Looked up from germline, CDR1 is SGHRS and CDR2 is YFSETQ. Trimming pared 1 base from V and 1 base from J, leaving 11 bases between. The full variable domain, completed using reference TRBV5-1 and TRBJ1-2, is KAGVTQTPRYLIKTRGQQVTLSCSPISGHRSVSWYQQTPGQGLQFLFEYFSETQRNKGNFPGRFSGRQFSNSRSEMNVSTLELGDSALYLCASSLTGGNNYGYTFGSGTRLTVV.

The chain combines TRBV4-2 with TRBJ2-7; 12 nucleotides agree with TRBD1. Germline V lookup: CDR1 LGHNA, CDR2 YNFKEQ. J lost 6 bases, V lost 2 bases, and 8 bases had no gene match. This CDR3 has 16 amino acids. The CDR3 protein is CASSQWGQGALSEQYF. DNA for the CDR3: TGTGCCAGCAGCCAATGGGGACAGGGGGCTCTCAGCGAGCAGTACTTC.

The chain links TRBV27 to TRBJ1-5, with 8 nucleotides matching TRBD1. Germline trimming cut 7 bases from V and 7 bases from J; bases unmatched to any gene: 6. Germline values: CDR1 MNHEY, CDR2 SMNVEV (reference sequence). The CDR3 length is 13 residues. CDR3 residues: CASTTRQGQPQHF. CDR3 bases: TGTGCCAGCACTACCCGACAGGGGCAGCCCCAGCATTTT.

The chain combines TRBV6-5 with TRBJ2-1; D perhaps matches TRBD2 (6 bases). V was pared by 7 bases and J by 2 bases, with 15 bases between. Germline CDR1 MNHEY, CDR2 SVGAGI. The CDR3 runs 15 residues. CDR3 loop: CASIGSGSPYNEQFF. DNA of the CDR3: TGTGCCAGCATCGGCTCCGGGAGTCCCTACAATGAGCAGTTCTTC.

V usage is TRBV3-1 (or the pseudogene TRBV3-2) and J usage is TRBJ2-1; unclear D gene. From germline, CDR1 is LGHDT and CDR2 YNNKEL (reference sequence). The CDR3 has 15 amino acids. V was cut by 3 bases and J by 7 bases, with 16 bases left in between. This CDR3 is CASSHRGTTDNEQFF. The CDR3 DNA reads TGTGCCAGCAGCCATCGAGGCACTACCGATAATGAGCAGTTCTTC.

This clone was counted only a few times. The chain recombines TRBV5-1 with TRBJ1-2; TRBD1 matches 8 bases. Germline CDR1 and CDR2: SGHRS and YFSETQ. J lost 8 bases, V lost 4 bases, and 7 bases had no gene match. The CDR3 has 13 amino acids. This chain's CDR3 is CASSPTGDGGYTF. The CDR3 nucleotides read TGCGCCAGCAGCCCGACAGGGGATGGCGGCTACACCTTC. Looking up the rest from reference TRBV5-1 and TRBJ1-2 gives the full variable domain: KAGVTQTPRYLIKTRGQQVTLSCSPISGHRSVSWYQQTPGQGLQFLFEYFSETQRNKGNFPGRFSGRQFSNSRSEMNVSTLELGDSALYLCASSPTGDGGYTFGSGTRLTVV.

This clone was seen a single time. The rearrangement uses TRBV5-1 and TRBJ2-7; 9 nucleotides agree with TRBD1. Germline CDR1 reads SGHRS; CDR2 reads YFSETQ. The CDR3 extends over 15 amino acids. J gave up 5 bases and V 3 bases, and 9 bases lay outside the gene matches. CDR3 in amino acids: CASSYEGQGRNEQYF. In nucleotides, the CDR3 is TGCGCCAGCAGCTACGAGGGACAGGGTCGTAACGAGCAGTACTTC.

The V gene is TRBV12-3 or TRBV12-4, the J gene TRBJ2-3; D possibly corresponds to TRBD2 (6 bases). The CDR3 length is 13 residues. V was trimmed by 6 bases and J by 3 bases, leaving 10 bases between them. For the CDR3, the DNA is TGTGCCAGCAGGAAGGGGACTACAGATACGCAGTATTTT. It encodes CASRKGTTDTQYF.

There are many counts of this clone. J is TRBJ2-5 and V is TRBV2; possibly TRBD1 for D (5 bases). From germline, CDR1 is SNHLY and CDR2 FYNNEI. Trimming shortened V by 6 bases and J by 4 bases, and 12 bases separated the two germline ends. The CDR3 runs 13 residues. The DNA for the CDR3 is TGTGCCAGCAGGCCAGGGTTTGGAGAGACCCAGTACTTC. Translation: CASRPGFGETQYF.